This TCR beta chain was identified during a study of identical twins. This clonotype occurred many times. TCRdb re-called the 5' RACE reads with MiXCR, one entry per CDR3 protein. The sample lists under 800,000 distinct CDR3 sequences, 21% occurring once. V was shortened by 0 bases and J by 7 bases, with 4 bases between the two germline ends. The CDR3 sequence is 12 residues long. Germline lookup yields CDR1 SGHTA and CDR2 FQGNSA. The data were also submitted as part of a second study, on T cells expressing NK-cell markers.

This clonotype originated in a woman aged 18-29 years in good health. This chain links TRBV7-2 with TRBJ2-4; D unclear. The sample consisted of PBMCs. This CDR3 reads CASSLAGNIQYF. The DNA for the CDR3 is TGTGCCAGCAGCTTAGCTGGGAACATTCAGTACTTC.